This T cell receptor (beta chain) was captured in a study of OX40 agonist ivuxolimab in advanced cancers. Whole-study findings and limits: Among T cells, CD8+ cells averaged more expanded clones than CD4+ cells. Low normalized T-cell clonal expansion was additionally recorded for some nonresponders.

On this clone itself: Its antigen remains unknown.

Clones were read by immunoSEQ multiplex PCR, and TCRdb kept only the in-frame ones, dropping some. The table has 55,000 to 70,000 clones, around four fifths seen once. CDR1 and CDR2 (germline): KGHSH, LQKENI. V was shortened by 7 bases and J by 7 bases, with 13 bases between the two germline ends. This CDR3 is built from 12 residues. The receptor was isolated from an adult with an advanced solid tumor such as melanoma, head and neck, liver or kidney cancer. Material: CD4+ or CD8+ T cells sorted from blood, obtained in a trial of the OX40 agonist ivuxolimab. This chain uses TRBV18 with TRBJ1-2, with D perhaps TRBD1 (6 bases). The CDR3 loop is CASLQYRAGYTF. The CDR3, as DNA: TGTGCCAGCTTACAGTACAGGGCTGGCTACACCTTC.